The 22 T cell receptor beta chains reported below all come from one sample, sequenced in a study of T cell changes during pregnancy in multiple sclerosis. Assay used: immunoSEQ multiplex PCR; TCRdb lists only in-frame clones, some missing. The sample carries approximately 100,000 clones, roughly nine tenths recorded once. The sample in question was peripheral blood, obtained after pregnancy. The receptors come from a female donor with multiple sclerosis, enrolled in a pregnancy study.

The chain employs TRBV19 and TRBJ2-7, with 9 bases fitting TRBD1. Germline V gene lookup returns CDR1 LNHDA and CDR2 SQIVND (reference sequence). The CDR3 sequence is 15 residues long. The V gene end was trimmed by 2 bases and the J gene end by 2 bases; junction bases not matched to a gene: 4. In nucleotides, the CDR3 is TGTGCCAGTAGTATAATAGGGACAGGGACCTACGAGCAGTACTTC. It translates to CASSIIGTGTYEQYF.

In its sample, this clone was seen once. This chain uses TRBV11-2 with TRBJ2-5; 10 bases map to TRBD2. V was pared by 1 base and J by 2 bases, with 10 bases of the junction left unmatched. Germline assignment: CDR1 SGHAT and CDR2 FQNNGV. The CDR3 covers 18 residues. The CDR3 loop is CASSLVWASGGDQETQYF. The DNA for the CDR3 is TGTGCCAGCAGCTTAGTATGGGCTAGCGGGGGAGATCAAGAGACCCAGTACTTC.

This chain uses TRBV5-1 with TRBJ1-1; 7 bases are shared with TRBD1. J lost 0 bases, V lost 4 bases, and 6 bases had no gene match. The CDR3 has 15 amino acids. Germline-derived CDR1 and CDR2 are SGHRS and YFSETQ. The CDR3 reads CASSQPDRMNTEAFF. CDR3 nucleotide sequence: TGCGCCAGCAGCCAACCGGACAGGATGAACACTGAAGCTTTCTTT.

The chain couples TRBV21-1 to TRBJ1-1; the DNA was not used to check the table's D call, TRBD1. TRBV21-1 is designated a pseudogene. The length of the CDR3 is 12 residues. The CDR3 DNA follows: TGTGCCAGCAGGGGGCAGTACACTGAAGCTTTCTTT. This sequence encodes CASRGQYTEAFF.

The gene calls are TRBV27 and TRBJ1-5; D is undetermined. CDR3 length: 16 amino acids. CDR1 is MNHEY and CDR2 is SMNVEV in the germline V gene (reference sequence). V gave up 5 bases and J gave up 2 bases, with 16 bases separating them. CDR3 DNA: TGTGCCAGCAGTCTGTCCAGGAGACTAGGCAATCAGCCCCAGCATTTT. Protein: CASSLSRRLGNQPQHF.

The chain recombines TRBV5-5 with TRBJ1-4; D is ambiguous. This CDR3 comprises 14 residues. CDR1 is SGHKS, CDR2 YYEKEE, per germline (reference sequence). Trimming stripped 1 base from V and 3 bases from J, with 7 bases between. The CDR3 sequence is CASSLFTANEKLFF. In DNA form, the CDR3 reads TGTGCCAGCAGCTTGTTTACGGCTAATGAAAAACTGTTTTTT.

This chain connects TRBV5-1 to TRBJ2-3, with 9 bases fitting TRBD2. This CDR3 comprises 15 residues. Germline assignment: CDR1 SGHRS and CDR2 YFSETQ. Germline trimming cut 4 bases from V and 0 bases from J; bases unmatched to any gene: 3. CDR3 nucleotide sequence: TGCGCCAGCAGCCCTGCGGGGGGGAGCACAGATACGCAGTATTTT. Translation: CASSPAGGSTDTQYF.

The V gene is TRBV6-5, the J gene TRBJ1-1; D remains unclear. The V gene lost 7 bases and the J gene lost 5 bases, with 20 bases spanning the gap. Germline V lookup: CDR1 MNHEY, CDR2 SVGAGI. This CDR3 spans 15 amino acids. The CDR3 loop reads CASKSRWSGDTEAFF. The CDR3 nucleotides read TGTGCCAGCAAATCCCGCTGGTCGGGTGATACTGAAGCTTTCTTT.

The chain employs TRBV30 and TRBJ1-5; a possible D gene is TRBD1 (5 bases). V was cut by 0 bases and J by 5 bases, with 14 bases left in between. The CDR3 has 15 residues. Germline V gene sequence: CDR1 GTSNPN, CDR2 SVGIG (reference sequence). Here the CDR3 reads CAWSVRRVGDQPQHF. CDR3 coding DNA: TGTGCCTGGAGTGTAAGGAGGGTAGGGGATCAGCCCCAGCATTTT.

Written as DNA, the CDR3 is TGTGCCAGCAGTTACTCAGCAGGGGGCTACGAGCAGTACTTC. Amino acid sequence: CASSYSAGGYEQYF. The chain combines TRBV6-5 with TRBJ2-7; 7 bases line up with TRBD1. Germline CDR1 reads MNHEY; CDR2 reads SVGAGI. CDR3 length equals 14 residues. The junction had 2 bases not matched to a gene; V was cut back by 0 bases and J by 3 bases.

The chain is built from TRBV13 and TRBJ2-5; 8 bases fit TRBD2. The CDR3 sequence is 14 residues long. The junction had 4 bases not matched to a gene; V was cut back by 2 bases and J by 5 bases. CDR1 and CDR2 (germline): PRHDT, FYEKMQ (reference sequence). The CDR3 sequence is CASSLRTSRETQYF. CDR3 DNA: TGTGCCAGCAGCTTAAGGACTAGCCGGGAGACCCAGTACTTC.

This chain links TRBV9 with TRBJ2-2; D perhaps matches TRBD2 (6 bases). CDR1 SGDLS and CDR2 YYNGEE come from the germline V gene. Trimming shortened V by 1 base and J by 1 base, and 14 bases separated the two germline ends. This CDR3 has 17 residues. Written as DNA, the CDR3 is TGTGCCAGCAGCGTAAAAGTGATGGGGGGGAACACCGGGGAGCTGTTTTTT. This translates into CASSVKVMGGNTGELFF.

V gene TRBV10-3 combines with J gene TRBJ2-2, with 16 bases matching TRBD2. Germline CDR1 ENHRY, CDR2 SYGVKD. The V segment lost 6 bases and the J segment 6 bases; nucleotides outside the gene matches: 7. The CDR3 totals 17 residues. Here the CDR3 reads CAISGTSGGAGSGELFF. The CDR3, as DNA: TGTGCCATCAGCGGGACTAGCGGGGGGGCAGGGTCCGGGGAGCTGTTTTTT.

V and J are TRBV28 and TRBJ1-4; TRBD1 is a possible D gene (6 bases). This CDR3 region has 15 residues. The V end lost 3 bases, the J end lost 5 bases, and 13 bases lay between the germline ends. CDR1 is MDHEN and CDR2 is SYDVKM in the germline V gene. CDR3 amino acids: CASSFSRGGNEKLFF. CDR3 DNA: TGTGCCAGCAGTTTCTCGAGGGGGGGAAATGAAAAACTGTTTTTT. Variable domain in full (rest from reference TRBV28 and TRBJ1-4): DVKVTQSSRYLVKRTGEKVFLECVQDMDHENMFWYRQDPGLGLRLIYFSYDVKMKEKGDIPEGYSVSREKKERFSLILESASTNQTSMYLCASSFSRGGNEKLFFGSGTQLSVL.

The rearrangement joins TRBV4-2 to TRBJ1-5, with 10 bases lining up with TRBD1. CDR3 length equals 19 residues. CDR1 and CDR2 (germline): LGHNA, YNFKEQ. V dropped 2 bases and J dropped 0; count of bases not matched to a gene: 10. The CDR3 DNA is TGTGCCAGCAGCCAACTGACAGGGGGCGTTGGGCATAGCAATCAGCCCCAGCATTTT. Encoded protein: CASSQLTGGVGHSNQPQHF.

The chain has TRBV19 and TRBJ2-7, with D maybe TRBD1 (6 bases). Germline CDR1 and CDR2: LNHDA and SQIVND (reference sequence). V lost 4 bases, J lost 5 bases, and 15 bases lay in between. This CDR3 has 14 residues. The CDR3: CASSTTGTGHEQYF. The CDR3 DNA is TGTGCCAGTAGTACAACAGGGACGGGGCACGAGCAGTACTTC.

This chain's CDR3 is CASLGTVYTGELFF. The CDR3, as DNA: TGTGCCAGCCTTGGGACAGTGTACACCGGGGAGCTGTTTTTT. The rearrangement links TRBV2 to TRBJ2-2; 7 bases align to TRBD1. CDR1 and CDR2 (germline): SNHLY, FYNNEI. This CDR3 has 14 residues. The J segment lost 3 bases and the V segment lost 8 bases, leaving 6 bases of the junction unmatched. Looking up the rest from reference TRBV2 and TRBJ2-2 gives the full variable domain: EPEVTQTPSHQVTQMGQEVILRCVPISNHLYFYWYRQILGQKVEFLVSFYNNEISEKSEIFDDQFSVERPDGSNFTLKIRSTKLEDSAMYFCASLGTVYTGELFFGEGSRLTVL.

This rearrangement joins TRBV5-1 to TRBJ1-4; TRBD1 might be the D (5 bases). Germline lookup yields CDR1 SGHRS and CDR2 YFSETQ. V lost 3 bases and J lost 4, with 13 bases in between. The CDR3 covers 15 residues. CDR3 sequence: CASSSQGAGNEKLFF. Here the CDR3 DNA reads TGCGCCAGCAGCTCCCAAGGGGCCGGTAATGAAAAACTGTTTTTT.

The chain uses TRBV9 and TRBJ1-6; no firm D call. The germline CDR1 and CDR2 sequences are SGDLS and YYNGEE. The CDR3 loop spans 15 amino acids. V gave up 0 bases and J gave up 0 bases, with 4 bases separating them. CDR3 protein: CASSVDSSYNSPLHF. CDR3 DNA sequence: TGTGCCAGCAGCGTAGACAGCTCCTATAATTCACCCCTCCACTTT. Together with reference TRBV9 and TRBJ1-6, the CDR3 gives the full variable domain: DSGVTQTPKHLITATGQRVTLRCSPRSGDLSVYWYQQSLDQGLQFLIQYYNGEERAKGNILERFSAQQFPDLHSELNLSSLELGDSALYFCASSVDSSYNSPLHFGNGTRLTVT.

V usage is TRBV19 and J usage is TRBJ1-4, with 8 nucleotides matching TRBD1. The V gene's germline CDR1 is LNHDA and CDR2 SQIVND (reference sequence). The CDR3 totals 15 residues. The J segment lost 10 bases and the V segment lost 5 bases, leaving 12 bases of the junction unmatched. This chain's CDR3 is CASSPSDRDRGKLFF. CDR3 DNA sequence: TGTGCCAGTAGTCCTTCGGACAGGGATCGAGGAAAACTGTTTTTT.

The chain couples TRBV15 to TRBJ2-7; a weak D match, TRBD1 (6 bases). CDR1 and CDR2 (germline): LNHNV, YYDKDF (reference sequence). This CDR3 is 13 amino acids long. V was trimmed by 0 bases and J by 6 bases, leaving 9 bases between them. As DNA, the CDR3 is TGTGCCACCAGCAGAGACACAGGGACCGAGCAGTACTTC. Translation: CATSRDTGTEQYF.

The rearrangement links TRBV19 to TRBJ2-1; possibly TRBD1 for D (6 bases). This CDR3 spans 16 amino acids. V was trimmed by 2 bases and J by 3 bases, leaving 14 bases between them. Per germline, CDR1 LNHDA and CDR2 SQIVND (reference sequence). The CDR3 protein is CASSIFRTAIYNEQFF. DNA of the CDR3: TGTGCCAGTAGTATATTTCGGACAGCCATCTACAATGAGCAGTTCTTC.